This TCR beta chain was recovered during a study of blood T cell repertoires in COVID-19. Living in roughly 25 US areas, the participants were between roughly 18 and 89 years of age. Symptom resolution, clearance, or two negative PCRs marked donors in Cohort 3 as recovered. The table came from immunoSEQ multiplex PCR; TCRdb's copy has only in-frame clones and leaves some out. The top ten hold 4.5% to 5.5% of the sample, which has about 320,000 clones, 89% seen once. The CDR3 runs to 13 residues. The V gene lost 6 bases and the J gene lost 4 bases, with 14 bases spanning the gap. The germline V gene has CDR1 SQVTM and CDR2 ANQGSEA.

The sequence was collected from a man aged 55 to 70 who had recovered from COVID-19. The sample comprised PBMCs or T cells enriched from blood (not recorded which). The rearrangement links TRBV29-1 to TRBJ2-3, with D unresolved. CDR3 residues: CSVAIGTPDTQYF. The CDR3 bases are TGCAGCGTAGCGATAGGCACACCAGATACGCAGTATTTT.